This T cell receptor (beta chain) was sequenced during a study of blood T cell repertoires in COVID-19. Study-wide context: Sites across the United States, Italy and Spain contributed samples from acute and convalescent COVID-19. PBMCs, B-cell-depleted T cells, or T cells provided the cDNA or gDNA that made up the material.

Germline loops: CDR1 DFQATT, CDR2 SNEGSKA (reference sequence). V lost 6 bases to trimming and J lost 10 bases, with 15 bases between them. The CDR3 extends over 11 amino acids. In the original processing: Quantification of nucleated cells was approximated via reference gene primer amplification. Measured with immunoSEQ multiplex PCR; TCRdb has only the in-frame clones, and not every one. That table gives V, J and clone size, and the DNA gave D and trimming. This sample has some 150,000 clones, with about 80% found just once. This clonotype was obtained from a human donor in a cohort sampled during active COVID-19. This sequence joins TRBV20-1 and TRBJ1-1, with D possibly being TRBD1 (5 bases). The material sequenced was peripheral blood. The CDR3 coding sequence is TGCAGTGCACACCTCTTGGGGCGAGCTTTCTTT. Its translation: CSAHLLGRAFF.